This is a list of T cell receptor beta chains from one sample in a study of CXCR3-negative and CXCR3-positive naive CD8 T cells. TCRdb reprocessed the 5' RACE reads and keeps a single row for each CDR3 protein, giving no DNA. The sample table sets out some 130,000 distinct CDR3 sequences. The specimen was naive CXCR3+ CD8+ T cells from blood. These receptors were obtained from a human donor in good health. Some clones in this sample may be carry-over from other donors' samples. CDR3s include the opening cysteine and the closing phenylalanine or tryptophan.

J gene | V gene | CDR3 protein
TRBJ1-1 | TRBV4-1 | CASSREGSGTGETEAFF
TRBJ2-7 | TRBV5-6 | CASNDRGYEQYF
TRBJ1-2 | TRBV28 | CASSFRDYGYTF
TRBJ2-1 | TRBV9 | CASSKSRRGQNYNEQFF
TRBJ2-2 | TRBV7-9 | CASSPRLTGVAGELFF
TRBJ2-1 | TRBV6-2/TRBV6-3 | CASSIEPGTAGNEQFF
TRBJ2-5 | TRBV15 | CATGRGTGPRETQYF
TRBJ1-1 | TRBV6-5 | CASNKPGDRLNTEAFF
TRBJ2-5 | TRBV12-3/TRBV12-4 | CASRVGGLQETQYF
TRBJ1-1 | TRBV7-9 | CASADRALAEAFF
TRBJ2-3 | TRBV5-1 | CASSLDTGGADTQYF
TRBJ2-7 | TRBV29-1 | CSVVTGPISYEQYF
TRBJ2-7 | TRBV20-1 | CSASGGPYSYEQYF
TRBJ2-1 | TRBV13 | CASSLVYNEQFF
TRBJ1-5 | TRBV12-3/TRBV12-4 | CASSLAQEGRQGTLTQHF
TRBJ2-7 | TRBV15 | CATSRDGTDYEQYF
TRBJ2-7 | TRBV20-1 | CSASLGSGGPYEQYF
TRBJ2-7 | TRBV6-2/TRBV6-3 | CASSYSTSRNSYEQYF
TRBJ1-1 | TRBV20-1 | CSARVLDRGNTEAFF
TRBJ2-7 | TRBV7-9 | CASSQGAGQTYEQYF
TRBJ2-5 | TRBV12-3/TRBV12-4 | CASSSVGSGETQYF
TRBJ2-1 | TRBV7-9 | CASSLATGLLSSYNEQFF
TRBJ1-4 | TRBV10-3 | CAISDLGRATNEKLFF
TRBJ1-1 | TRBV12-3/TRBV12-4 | CASRGGNTEAFF
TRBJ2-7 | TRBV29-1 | CSVAGISYEQYF
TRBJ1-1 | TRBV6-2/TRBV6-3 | CASLRPGQGENTEAFF
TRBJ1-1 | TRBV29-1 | CSVAGGRGQNTEAFF
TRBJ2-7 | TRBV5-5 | CASSFGQSYEQYF
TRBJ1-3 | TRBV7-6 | CASSLSRDPGNTIYF